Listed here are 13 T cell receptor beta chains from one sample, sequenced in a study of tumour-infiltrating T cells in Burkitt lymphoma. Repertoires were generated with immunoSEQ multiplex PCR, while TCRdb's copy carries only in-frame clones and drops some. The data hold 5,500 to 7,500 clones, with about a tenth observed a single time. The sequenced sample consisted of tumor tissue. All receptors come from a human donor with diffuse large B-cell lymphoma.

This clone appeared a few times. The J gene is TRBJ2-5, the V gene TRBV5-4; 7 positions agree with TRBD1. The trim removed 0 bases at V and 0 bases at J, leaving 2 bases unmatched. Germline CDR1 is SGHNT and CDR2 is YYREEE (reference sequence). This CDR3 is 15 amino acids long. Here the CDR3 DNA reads TGTGCCAGCAGCTTGGGACAGGGATACCAAGAGACCCAGTACTTC. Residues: CASSLGQGYQETQYF.

The CDR3 DNA reads as TGTGCCTGGAGTGTACCTGGGACAAGGTGGACTGAAGCTTTCTTT. It is translated as CAWSVPGTRWTEAFF. The chain recombines TRBV30 with TRBJ1-1; D is possibly TRBD1 (6 bases). From germline, CDR1 is GTSNPN and CDR2 SVGIG (reference sequence). The length of the CDR3 is 15 residues. Trimming removed 0 bases from V and 5 bases from J, with 16 bases in between.

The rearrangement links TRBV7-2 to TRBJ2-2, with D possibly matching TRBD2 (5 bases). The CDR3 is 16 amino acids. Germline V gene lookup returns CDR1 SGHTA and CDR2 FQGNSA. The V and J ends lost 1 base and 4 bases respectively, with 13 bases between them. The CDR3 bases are TGTGCCAGCAGCTTAGTCCCGGGGTTATCCACCGGGGAGCTGTTTTTT. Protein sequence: CASSLVPGLSTGELFF.

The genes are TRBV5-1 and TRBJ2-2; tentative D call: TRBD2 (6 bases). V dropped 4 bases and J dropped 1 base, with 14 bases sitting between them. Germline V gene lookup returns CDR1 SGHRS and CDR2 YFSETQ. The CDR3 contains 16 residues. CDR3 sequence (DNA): TGCGCCAGCAGCCCATGGTGGGGGGAGAACACCGGGGAGCTGTTTTTT. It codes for CASSPWWGENTGELFF.

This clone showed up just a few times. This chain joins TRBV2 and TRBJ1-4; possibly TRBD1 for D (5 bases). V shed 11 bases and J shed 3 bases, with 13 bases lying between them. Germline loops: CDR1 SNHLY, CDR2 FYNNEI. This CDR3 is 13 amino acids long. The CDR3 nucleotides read TGTGCCGCACAGGAGGCCCCTAATGAAAAACTGTTTTTT. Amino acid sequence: CAAQEAPNEKLFF.

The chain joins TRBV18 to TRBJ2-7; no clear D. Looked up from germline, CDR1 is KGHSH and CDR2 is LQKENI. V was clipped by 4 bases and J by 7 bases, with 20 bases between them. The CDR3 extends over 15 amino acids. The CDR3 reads CASSRGPDPTREQYF. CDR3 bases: TGTGCCAGCTCACGTGGACCGGACCCTACCCGGGAGCAGTACTTC.

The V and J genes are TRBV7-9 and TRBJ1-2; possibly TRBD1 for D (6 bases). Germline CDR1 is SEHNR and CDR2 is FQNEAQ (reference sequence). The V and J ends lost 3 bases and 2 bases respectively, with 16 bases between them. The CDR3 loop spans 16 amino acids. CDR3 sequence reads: CASSFTGTLGNYGYTF. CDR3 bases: TGTGCCAGCAGCTTCACCGGGACACTGGGCAACTATGGCTACACCTTC.

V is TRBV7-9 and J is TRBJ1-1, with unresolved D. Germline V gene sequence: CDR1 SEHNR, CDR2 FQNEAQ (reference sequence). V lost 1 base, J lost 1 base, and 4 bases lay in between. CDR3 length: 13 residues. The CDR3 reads CASSLGRNTEAFF. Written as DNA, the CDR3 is TGTGCCAGCAGCTTAGGTAGGAACACTGAAGCTTTCTTT. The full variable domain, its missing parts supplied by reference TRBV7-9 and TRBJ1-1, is DTGVSQNPRHKITKRGQNVTFRCDPISEHNRLYWYRQTLGQGPEFLTYFQNEAQLEKSRLLSDRFSAERPKGSFSTLEIQRTEQGDSAMYLCASSLGRNTEAFFGQGTRLTVV.

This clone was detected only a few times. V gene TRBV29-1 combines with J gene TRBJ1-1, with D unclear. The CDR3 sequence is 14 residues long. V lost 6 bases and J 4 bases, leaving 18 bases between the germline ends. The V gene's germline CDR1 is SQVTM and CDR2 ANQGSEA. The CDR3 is CSVGPLPFGTEAFF. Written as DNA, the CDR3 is TGCAGCGTAGGGCCTCTGCCCTTCGGCACTGAAGCTTTCTTT.

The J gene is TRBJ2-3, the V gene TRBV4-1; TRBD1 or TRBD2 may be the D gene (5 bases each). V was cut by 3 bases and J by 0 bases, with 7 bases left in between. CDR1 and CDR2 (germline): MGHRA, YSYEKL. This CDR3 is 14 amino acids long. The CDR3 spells CASSQGPSTDTQYF. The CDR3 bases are TGCGCCAGCAGCCAGGGACCGAGCACAGATACGCAGTATTTT.

For the CDR3, the DNA is TGCGCCAGCAGCCCCGGACAGGGGCGAGAAAAACTGTTTTTT. This gives the protein CASSPGQGREKLFF. The genes are TRBV5-1 and TRBJ1-4; 9 nucleotides agree with TRBD1. Trimming removed 4 bases from V and 8 bases from J; junction bases left unmatched: 6. Germline V lookup: CDR1 SGHRS, CDR2 YFSETQ. The CDR3 totals 14 residues.

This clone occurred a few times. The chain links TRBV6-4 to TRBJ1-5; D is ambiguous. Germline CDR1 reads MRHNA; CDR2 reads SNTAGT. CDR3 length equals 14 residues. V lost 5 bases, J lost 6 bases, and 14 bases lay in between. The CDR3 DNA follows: TGTGCCAGCAGTCCAATCCGGGGTTTTCAGCCCCAGCATTTT. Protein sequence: CASSPIRGFQPQHF.

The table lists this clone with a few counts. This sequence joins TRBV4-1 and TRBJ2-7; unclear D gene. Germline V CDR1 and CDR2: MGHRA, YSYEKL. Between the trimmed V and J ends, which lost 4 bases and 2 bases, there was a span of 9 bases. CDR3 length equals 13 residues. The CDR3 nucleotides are TGCGCCAGCAGCCTCCAGGAGACCTACGAGCAGTACTTC. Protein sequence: CASSLQETYEQYF.